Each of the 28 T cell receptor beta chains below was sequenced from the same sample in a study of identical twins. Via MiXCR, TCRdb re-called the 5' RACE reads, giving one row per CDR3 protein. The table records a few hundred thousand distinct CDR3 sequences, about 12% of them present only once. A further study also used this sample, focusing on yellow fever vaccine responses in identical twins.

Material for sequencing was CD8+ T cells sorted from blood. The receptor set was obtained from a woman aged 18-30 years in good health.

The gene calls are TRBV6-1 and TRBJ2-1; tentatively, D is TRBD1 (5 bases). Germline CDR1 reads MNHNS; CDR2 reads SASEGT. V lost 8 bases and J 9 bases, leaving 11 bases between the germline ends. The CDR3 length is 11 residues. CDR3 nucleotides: TGTGCCAGCGTCAGGGTGGGTGAGCAGTTCTTC. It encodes CASVRVGEQFF.

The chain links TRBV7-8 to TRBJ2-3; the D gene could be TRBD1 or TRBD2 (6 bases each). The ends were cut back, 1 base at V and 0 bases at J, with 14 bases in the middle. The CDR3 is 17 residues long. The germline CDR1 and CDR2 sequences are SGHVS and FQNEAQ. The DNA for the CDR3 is TGTGCCAGCAGCTTAGGAGGGGGGTCGGCTAGCACAGATACGCAGTATTTT. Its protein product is CASSLGGGSASTDTQYF.

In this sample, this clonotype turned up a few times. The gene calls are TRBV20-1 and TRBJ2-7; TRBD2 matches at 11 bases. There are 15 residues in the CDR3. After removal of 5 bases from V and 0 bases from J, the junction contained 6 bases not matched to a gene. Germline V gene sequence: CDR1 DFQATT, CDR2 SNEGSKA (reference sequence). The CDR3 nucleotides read TGCAGTGCTGGCGGGACTAGCGGTCGCTCCTACGAGCAGTACTTC. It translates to CSAGGTSGRSYEQYF.

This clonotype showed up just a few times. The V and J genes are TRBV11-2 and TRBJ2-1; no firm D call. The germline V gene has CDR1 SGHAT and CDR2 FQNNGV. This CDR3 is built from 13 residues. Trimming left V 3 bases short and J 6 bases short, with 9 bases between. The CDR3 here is CASSFGWANEQFF. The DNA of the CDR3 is TGTGCCAGCAGCTTCGGTTGGGCCAATGAGCAGTTCTTC.

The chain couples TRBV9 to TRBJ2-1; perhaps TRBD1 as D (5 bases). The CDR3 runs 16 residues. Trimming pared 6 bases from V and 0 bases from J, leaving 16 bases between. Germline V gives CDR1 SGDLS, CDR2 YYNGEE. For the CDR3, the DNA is TGTGCCAGCACCCCTTTACAGGCAGGCTCCTACAATGAGCAGTTCTTC. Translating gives CASTPLQAGSYNEQFF.

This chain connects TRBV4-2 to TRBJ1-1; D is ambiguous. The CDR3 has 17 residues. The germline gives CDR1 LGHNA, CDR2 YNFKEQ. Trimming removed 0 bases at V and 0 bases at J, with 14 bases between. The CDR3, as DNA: TGTGCCAGCAGCCAAGAAGTCCAGAAAGTAATGAACACTGAAGCTTTCTTT. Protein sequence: CASSQEVQKVMNTEAFF.

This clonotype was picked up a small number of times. Written as DNA, the CDR3 is TGTGCCAGCAGCTTAGCAGTGTCTGGGGCCAACGTCCTGACTTTC. This sequence encodes CASSLAVSGANVLTF. The chain recombines TRBV7-9 with TRBJ2-6; no definite D call. In germline, CDR1 is SEHNR, CDR2 FQNEAQ (reference sequence). The CDR3 covers 15 residues. V shed 0 bases and J shed 1 base, with 4 bases lying between them.

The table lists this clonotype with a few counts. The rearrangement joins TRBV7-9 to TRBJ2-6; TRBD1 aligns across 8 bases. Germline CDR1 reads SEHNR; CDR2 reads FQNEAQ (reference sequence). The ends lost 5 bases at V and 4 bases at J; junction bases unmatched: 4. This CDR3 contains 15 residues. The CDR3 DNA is TGTGCCAGCAGCCGGACAGGGACCGGGGCCAACGTCCTGACTTTC. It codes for CASSRTGTGANVLTF.

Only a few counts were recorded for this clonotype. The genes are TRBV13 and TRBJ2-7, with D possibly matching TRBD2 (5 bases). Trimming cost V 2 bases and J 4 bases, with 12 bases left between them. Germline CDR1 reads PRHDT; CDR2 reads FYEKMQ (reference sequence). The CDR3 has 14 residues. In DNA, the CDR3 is TGTGCCAGCAGCTTATCCCTAGCAGGTTACGAGCAGTACTTC. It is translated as CASSLSLAGYEQYF. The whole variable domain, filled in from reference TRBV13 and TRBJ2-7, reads AAGVIQSPRHLIKEKRETATLKCYPIPRHDTVYWYQQGPGQDPQFLISFYEKMQSDKGSIPDRFSAQQFSDYHSELNMSSLELGDSALYFCASSLSLAGYEQYFGPGTRLTVT.

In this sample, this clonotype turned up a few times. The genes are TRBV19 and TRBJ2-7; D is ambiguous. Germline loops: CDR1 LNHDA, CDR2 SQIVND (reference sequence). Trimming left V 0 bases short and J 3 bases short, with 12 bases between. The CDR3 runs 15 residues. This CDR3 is CASSIDQRVNYEQYF. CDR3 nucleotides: TGTGCCAGTAGTATAGATCAGCGAGTGAACTACGAGCAGTACTTC.

CDR3 sequence (DNA): TGTGCCAGCAGCCTCCCGCGCGGCCCGAACACCTACGAGCAGTACTTC. Amino acid sequence: CASSLPRGPNTYEQYF. The genes are TRBV3-1 and TRBJ2-7; no clear D. The CDR3 sequence is 16 residues long. Germline V gene data show CDR1 as LGHDT and CDR2 as YNNKEL (reference sequence). V lost 4 bases and J lost 2, with 18 bases in between.

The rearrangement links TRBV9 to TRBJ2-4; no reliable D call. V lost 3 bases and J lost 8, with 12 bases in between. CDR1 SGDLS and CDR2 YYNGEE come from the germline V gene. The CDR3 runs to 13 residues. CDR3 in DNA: TGTGCCAGCAGCGCCGGATTAGCACACATTCAGTACTTC. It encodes CASSAGLAHIQYF.

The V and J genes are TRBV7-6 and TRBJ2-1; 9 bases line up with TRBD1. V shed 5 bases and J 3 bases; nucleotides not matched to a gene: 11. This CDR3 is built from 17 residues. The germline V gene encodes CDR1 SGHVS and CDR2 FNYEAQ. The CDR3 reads CASSLGQGWNLYNEQFF. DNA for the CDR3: TGTGCCAGCAGCCTGGGACAGGGTTGGAATCTCTACAATGAGCAGTTCTTC.

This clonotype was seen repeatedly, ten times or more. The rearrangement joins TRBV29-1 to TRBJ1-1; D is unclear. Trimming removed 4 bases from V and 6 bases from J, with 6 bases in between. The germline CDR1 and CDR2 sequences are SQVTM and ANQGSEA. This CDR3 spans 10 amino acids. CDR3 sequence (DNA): TGCAGCGTTGTAGGAGCTGAAGCTTTCTTT. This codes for CSVVGAEAFF.

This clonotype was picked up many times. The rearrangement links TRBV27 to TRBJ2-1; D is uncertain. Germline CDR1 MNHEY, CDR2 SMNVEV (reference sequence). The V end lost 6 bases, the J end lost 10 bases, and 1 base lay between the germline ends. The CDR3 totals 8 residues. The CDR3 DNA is TGTGCCAGCAGGGAGCAGTTCTTC. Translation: CASREQFF.

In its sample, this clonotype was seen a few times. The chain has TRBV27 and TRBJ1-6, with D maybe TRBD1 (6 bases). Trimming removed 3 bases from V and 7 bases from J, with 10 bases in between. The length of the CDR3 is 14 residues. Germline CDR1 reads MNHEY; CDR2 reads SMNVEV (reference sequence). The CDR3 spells CASSFGGRNSPLHF. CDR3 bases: TGTGCCAGCAGTTTTGGGGGGCGGAATTCACCCCTCCACTTT.

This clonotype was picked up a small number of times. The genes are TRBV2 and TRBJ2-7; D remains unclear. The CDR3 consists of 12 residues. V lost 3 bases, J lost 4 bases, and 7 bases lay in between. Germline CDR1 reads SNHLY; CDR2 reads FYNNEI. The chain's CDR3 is CASSEGIYEQYF. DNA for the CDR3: TGTGCCAGCAGTGAGGGGATTTACGAGCAGTACTTC.

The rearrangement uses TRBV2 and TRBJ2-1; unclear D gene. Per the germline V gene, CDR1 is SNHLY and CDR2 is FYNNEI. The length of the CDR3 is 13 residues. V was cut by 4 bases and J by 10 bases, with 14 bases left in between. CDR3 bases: TGTGCCAGCAGTGGTGGTTCCCGACCGGAGCAGTTCTTC. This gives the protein CASSGGSRPEQFF.

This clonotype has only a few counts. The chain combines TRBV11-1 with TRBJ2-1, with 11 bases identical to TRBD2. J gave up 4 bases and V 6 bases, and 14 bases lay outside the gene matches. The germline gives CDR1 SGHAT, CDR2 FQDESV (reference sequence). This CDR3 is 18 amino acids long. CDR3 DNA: TGTGCCAGCAGACATGGGTTAACTAGCGGGAGACGTTACAATGAGCAGTTCTTC. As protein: CASRHGLTSGRRYNEQFF.

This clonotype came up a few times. The CDR3 spells CASSRGTGGYQPQHF. As DNA, the CDR3 is TGCGCCAGCAGCCGGGGGACAGGGGGGTATCAGCCCCAGCATTTT. The chain employs TRBV4-1 and TRBJ1-5; 11 nucleotides line up with TRBD1. Germline lookup yields CDR1 MGHRA and CDR2 YSYEKL. CDR3 length: 15 amino acids. J lost 5 bases, V lost 4 bases, and 4 bases had no gene match.

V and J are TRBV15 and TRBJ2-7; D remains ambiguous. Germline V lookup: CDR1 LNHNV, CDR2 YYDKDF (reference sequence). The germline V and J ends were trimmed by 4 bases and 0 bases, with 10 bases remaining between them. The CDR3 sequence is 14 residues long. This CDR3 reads CATSKPELSYEQYF. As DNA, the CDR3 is TGTGCCACCAGCAAGCCGGAGCTCTCCTACGAGCAGTACTTC.

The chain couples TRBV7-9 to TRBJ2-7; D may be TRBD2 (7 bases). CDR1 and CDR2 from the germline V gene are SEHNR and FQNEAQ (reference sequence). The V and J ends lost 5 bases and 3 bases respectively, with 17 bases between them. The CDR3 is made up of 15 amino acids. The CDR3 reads CASSPVVGGGYEQYF. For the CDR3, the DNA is TGTGCCAGCAGCCCAGTGGTGGGAGGGGGCTACGAGCAGTACTTC.

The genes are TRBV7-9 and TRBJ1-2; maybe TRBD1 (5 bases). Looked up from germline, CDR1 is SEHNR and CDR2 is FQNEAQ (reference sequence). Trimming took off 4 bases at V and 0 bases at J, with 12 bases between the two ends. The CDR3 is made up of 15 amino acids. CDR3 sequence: CASSSTDNSNYGYTF. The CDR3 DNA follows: TGTGCCAGCAGCTCCACGGACAACTCTAACTATGGCTACACCTTC.

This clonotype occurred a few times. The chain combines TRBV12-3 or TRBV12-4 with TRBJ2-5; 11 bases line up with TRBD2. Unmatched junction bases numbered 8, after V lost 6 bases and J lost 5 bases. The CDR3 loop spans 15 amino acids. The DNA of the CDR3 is TGTGCCAGCAGCGCGGGACTAGCGGTTCCGGAGACCCAGTACTTC. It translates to CASSAGLAVPETQYF.

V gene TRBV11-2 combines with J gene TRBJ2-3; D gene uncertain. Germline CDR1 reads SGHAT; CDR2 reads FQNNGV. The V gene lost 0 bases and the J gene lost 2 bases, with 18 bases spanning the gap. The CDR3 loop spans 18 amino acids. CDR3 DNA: TGTGCCAGCAGCTTAGACCTCCCTATTAATGTCCCCACAGATACGCAGTATTTT. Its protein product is CASSLDLPINVPTDTQYF.

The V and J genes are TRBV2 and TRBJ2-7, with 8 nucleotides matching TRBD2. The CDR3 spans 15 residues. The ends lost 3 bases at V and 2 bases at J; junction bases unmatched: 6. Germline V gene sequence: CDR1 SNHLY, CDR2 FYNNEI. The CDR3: CASSDTPGGPYEQYF. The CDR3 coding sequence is TGTGCCAGCAGTGATACTCCGGGAGGGCCCTACGAGCAGTACTTC.

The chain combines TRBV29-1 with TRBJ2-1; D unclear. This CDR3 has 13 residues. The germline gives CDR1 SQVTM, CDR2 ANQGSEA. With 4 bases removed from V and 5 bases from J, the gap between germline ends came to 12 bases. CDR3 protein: CSVGGTQHNEQFF. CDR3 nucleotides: TGCAGCGTTGGCGGAACCCAACACAATGAGCAGTTCTTC.

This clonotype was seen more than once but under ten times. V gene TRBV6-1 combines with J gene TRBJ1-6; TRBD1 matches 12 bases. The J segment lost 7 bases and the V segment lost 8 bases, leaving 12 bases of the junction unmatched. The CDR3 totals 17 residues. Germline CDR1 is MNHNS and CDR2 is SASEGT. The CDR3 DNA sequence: TGTGCCAGCTCACTAAGGGACAGGGGGCCAAAGAATTCACCCCTCCACTTT. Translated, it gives CASSLRDRGPKNSPLHF.